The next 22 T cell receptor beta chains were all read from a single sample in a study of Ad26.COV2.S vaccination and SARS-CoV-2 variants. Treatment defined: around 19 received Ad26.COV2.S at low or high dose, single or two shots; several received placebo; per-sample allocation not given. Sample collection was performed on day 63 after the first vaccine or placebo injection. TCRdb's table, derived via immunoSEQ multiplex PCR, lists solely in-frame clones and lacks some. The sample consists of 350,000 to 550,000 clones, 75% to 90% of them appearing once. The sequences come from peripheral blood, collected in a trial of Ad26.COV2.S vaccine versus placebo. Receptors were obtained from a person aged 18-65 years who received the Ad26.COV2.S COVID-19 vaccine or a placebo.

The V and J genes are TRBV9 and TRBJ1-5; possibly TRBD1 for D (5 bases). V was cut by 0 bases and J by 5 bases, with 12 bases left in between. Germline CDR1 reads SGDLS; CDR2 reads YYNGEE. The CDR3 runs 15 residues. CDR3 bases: TGTGCCAGCAGCGTAGATTTGGGGCCCGATCAGCCCCAGCATTTT. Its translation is CASSVDLGPDQPQHF. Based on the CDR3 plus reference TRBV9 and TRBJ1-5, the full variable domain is DSGVTQTPKHLITATGQRVTLRCSPRSGDLSVYWYQQSLDQGLQFLIQYYNGEERAKGNILERFSAQQFPDLHSELNLSSLELGDSALYFCASSVDLGPDQPQHFGDGTRLSIL.

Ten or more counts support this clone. CDR3 region: CASSEWEHNEQFF. Written as DNA, the CDR3 is TGTGCCAGCAGTGAATGGGAGCACAATGAGCAGTTCTTC. The rearrangement joins TRBV25-1 to TRBJ2-1, with a weak D call TRBD2 (5 bases). The CDR3 is 13 amino acids. V was clipped by 1 base and J by 5 bases, with 6 bases between them. Germline assignment: CDR1 MGHDK and CDR2 SYGVNS.

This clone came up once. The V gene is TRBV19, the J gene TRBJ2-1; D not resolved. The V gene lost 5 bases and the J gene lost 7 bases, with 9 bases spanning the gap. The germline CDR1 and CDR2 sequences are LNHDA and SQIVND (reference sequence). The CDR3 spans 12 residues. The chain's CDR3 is CASSEGWNEQFF. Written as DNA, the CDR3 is TGTGCCAGTAGTGAAGGGTGGAATGAGCAGTTCTTC.

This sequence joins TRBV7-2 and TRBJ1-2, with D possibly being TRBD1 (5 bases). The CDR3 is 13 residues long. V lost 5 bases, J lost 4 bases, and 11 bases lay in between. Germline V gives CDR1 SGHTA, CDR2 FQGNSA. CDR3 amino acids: CASSLTASYGYTF. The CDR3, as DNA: TGTGCCAGCAGCCTGACAGCCTCCTATGGCTACACCTTC. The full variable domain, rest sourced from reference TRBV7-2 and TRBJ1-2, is GAGVSQSPSNKVTEKGKDVELRCDPISGHTALYWYRQSLGQGLEFLIYFQGNSAPDKSGLPSDRFSAERTGGSVSTLTIQRTQQEDSAVYLCASSLTASYGYTFGSGTRLTVV.

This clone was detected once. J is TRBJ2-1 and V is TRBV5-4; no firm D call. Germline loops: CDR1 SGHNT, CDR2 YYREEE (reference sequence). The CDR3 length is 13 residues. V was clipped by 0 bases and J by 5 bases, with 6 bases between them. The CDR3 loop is CASSLGPDNEQFF. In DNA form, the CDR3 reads TGTGCCAGCAGCTTGGGACCTGACAATGAGCAGTTCTTC.

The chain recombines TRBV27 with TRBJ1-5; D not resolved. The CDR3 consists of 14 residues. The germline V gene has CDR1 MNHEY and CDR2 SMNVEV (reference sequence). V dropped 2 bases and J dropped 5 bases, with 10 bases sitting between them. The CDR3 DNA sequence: TGTGCCAGCAGTTTAATGGCAGGCTATCAGCCCCAGCATTTT. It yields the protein CASSLMAGYQPQHF.

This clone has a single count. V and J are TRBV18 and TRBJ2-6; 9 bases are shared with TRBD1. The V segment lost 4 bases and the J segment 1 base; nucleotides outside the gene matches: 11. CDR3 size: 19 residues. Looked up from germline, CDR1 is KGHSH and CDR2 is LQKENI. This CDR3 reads CASSHPPGQGSSGANVLTF. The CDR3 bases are TGTGCCAGCTCACACCCGCCGGGACAGGGATCTTCTGGGGCCAACGTCCTGACTTTC.

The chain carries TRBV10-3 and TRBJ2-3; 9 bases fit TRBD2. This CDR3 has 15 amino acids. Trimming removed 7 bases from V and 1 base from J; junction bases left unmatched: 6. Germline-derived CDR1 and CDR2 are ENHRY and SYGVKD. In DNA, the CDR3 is TGTGCCATCAAGAAGCGGGGGGAACGCACAGATACGCAGTATTTT. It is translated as CAIKKRGERTDTQYF.

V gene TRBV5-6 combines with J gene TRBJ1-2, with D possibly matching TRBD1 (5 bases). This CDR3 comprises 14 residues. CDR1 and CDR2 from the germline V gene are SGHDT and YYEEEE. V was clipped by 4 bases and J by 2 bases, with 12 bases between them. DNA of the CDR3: TGTGCCAGCAGCCGGCCCGGGACCAACTATGGCTACACCTTC. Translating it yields CASSRPGTNYGYTF.

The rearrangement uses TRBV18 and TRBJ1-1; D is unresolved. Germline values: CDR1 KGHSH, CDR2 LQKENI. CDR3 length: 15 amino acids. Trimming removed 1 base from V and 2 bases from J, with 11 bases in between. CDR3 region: CASSPQRNFNTEAFF. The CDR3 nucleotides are TGTGCCAGCTCACCACAAAGAAACTTTAACACTGAAGCTTTCTTT. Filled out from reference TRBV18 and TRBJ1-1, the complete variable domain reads NAGVMQNPRHLVRRRGQEARLRCSPMKGHSHVYWYRQLPEEGLKFMVYLQKENIIDESGMPKERFSAEFPKEGPSILRIQQVVRGDSAAYFCASSPQRNFNTEAFFGQGTRLTVV.

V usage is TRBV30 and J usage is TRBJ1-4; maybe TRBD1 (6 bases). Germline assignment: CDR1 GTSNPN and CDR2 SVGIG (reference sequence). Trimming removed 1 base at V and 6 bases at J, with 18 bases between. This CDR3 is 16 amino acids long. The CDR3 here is CAWSGGGLSWDEKLFF. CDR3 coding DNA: TGTGCCTGGAGTGGGGGGGGCCTTTCTTGGGATGAAAAACTGTTTTTT. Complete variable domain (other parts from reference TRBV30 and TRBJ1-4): SQTIHQWPATLVQPVGSPLSLECTVEGTSNPNLYWYRQAAGRGLQLLFYSVGIGQISSEVPQNLSASRPQDRQFILSSKKLLLSDSGFYLCAWSGGGLSWDEKLFFGSGTQLSVL.

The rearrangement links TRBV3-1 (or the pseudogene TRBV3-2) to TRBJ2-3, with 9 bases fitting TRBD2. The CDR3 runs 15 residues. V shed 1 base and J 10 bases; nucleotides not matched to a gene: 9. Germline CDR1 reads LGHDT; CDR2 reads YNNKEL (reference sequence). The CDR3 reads CASSQGGRADPPQYF. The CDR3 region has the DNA TGTGCCAGCAGCCAAGGCGGGAGGGCCGATCCCCCGCAGTATTTT.

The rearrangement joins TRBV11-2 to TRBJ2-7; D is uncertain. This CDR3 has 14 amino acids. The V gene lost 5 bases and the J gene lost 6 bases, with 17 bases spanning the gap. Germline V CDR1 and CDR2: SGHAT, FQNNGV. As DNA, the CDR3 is TGTGCCAGCAGCCGATACACTCAAGGTAGCGAGCAGTACGTC. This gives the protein CASSRYTQGSEQYV.

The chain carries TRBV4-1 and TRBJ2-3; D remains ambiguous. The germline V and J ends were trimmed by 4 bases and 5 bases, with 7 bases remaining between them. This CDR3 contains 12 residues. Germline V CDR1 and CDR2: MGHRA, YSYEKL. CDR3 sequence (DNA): TGCGCCAGCAGCCTCGCCGGAGATACGCAGTATTTT. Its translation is CASSLAGDTQYF.

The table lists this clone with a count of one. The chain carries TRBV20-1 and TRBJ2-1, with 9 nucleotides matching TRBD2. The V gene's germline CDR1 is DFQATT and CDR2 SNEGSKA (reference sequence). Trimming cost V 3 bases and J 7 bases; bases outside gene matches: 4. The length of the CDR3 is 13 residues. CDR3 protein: CSASVAGVNEQFF. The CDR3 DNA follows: TGCAGTGCTAGTGTAGCGGGAGTTAATGAGCAGTTCTTC.

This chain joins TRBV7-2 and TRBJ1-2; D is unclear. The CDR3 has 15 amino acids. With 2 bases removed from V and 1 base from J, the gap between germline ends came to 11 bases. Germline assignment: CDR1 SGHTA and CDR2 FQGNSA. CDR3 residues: CASSLSGLVNYGYTF. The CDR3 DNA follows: TGTGCCAGCAGCTTAAGCGGGTTAGTTAACTATGGCTACACCTTC.

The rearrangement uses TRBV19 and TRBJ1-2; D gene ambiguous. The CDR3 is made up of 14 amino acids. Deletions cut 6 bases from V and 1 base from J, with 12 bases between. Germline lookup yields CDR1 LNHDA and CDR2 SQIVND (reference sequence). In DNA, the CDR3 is TGTGCCAGTAGCCCCCAAGGGTTTAACTATGGCTACACCTTC. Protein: CASSPQGFNYGYTF.

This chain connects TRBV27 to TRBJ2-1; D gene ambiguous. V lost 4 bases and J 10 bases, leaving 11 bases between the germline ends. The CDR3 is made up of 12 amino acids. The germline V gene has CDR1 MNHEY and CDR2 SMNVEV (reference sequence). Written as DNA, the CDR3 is TGTGCCAGCAGTTATCCAGACCGGGAGCAGTTCTTC. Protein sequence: CASSYPDREQFF.

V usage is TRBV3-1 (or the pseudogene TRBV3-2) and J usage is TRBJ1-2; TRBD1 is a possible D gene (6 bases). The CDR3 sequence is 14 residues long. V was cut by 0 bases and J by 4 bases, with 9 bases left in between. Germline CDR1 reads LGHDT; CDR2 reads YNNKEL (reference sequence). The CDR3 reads CASSQDQGSYGYTF. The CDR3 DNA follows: TGTGCCAGCAGCCAAGATCAGGGGTCCTATGGCTACACCTTC.

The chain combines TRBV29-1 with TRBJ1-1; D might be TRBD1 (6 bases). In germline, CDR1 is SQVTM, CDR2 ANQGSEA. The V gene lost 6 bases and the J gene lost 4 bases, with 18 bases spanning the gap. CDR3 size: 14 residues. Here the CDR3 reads CSVQGQAPGTEAFF. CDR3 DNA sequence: TGCAGCGTCCAGGGGCAGGCTCCGGGCACTGAAGCTTTCTTT. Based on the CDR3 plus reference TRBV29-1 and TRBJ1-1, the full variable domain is SAVISQKPSRDICQRGTSLTIQCQVDSQVTMMFWYRQQPGQSLTLIATANQGSEATYESGFVIDKFPISRPNLTFSTLTVSNMSPEDSSIYLCSVQGQAPGTEAFFGQGTRLTVV.

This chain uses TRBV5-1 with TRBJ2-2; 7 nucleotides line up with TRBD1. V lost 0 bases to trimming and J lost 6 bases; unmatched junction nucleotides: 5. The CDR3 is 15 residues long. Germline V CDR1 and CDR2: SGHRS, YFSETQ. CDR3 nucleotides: TGCGCCAGCAGCTTGGTGGCAGGGGGACCCGGGGAGCTGTTTTTT. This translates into CASSLVAGGPGELFF. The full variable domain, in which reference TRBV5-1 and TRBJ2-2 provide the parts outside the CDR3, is KAGVTQTPRYLIKTRGQQVTLSCSPISGHRSVSWYQQTPGQGLQFLFEYFSETQRNKGNFPGRFSGRQFSNSRSEMNVSTLELGDSALYLCASSLVAGGPGELFFGEGSRLTVL.

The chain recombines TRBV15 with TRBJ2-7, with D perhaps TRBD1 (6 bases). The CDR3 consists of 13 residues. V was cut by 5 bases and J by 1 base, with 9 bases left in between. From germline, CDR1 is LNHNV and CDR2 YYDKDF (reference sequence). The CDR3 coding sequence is TGTGCCACCAGCCTGGGACATTCCTACGAGCAGTACGTC. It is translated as CATSLGHSYEQYV.